This entry features one TCR beta chain sequence. The PCR had 60 Vbeta and 13 Jbeta primers. Sequenced by immunoSEQ multiplex PCR; TCRdb stores in-frame clones only, minus some. The sample lists some 160,000 clones; around 80% were seen once. CDR1 GTSNPN and CDR2 SVGIG come from the germline V gene (reference sequence). The ends were cut back, 6 bases at V and 0 bases at J, with 15 bases in the middle. The CDR3 runs 14 residues. The data originate from a study of cytomegalovirus exposure and HLA in healthy donors. This sequence originates from a woman under 30 in good health and CMV-seronegative. V usage is TRBV30 and J usage is TRBJ2-7, with D hard to call. Sequences were obtained from PBMCs. The CDR3 protein is CACQKTDDSYEQYF. CDR3 bases: TGTGCCTGTCAGAAGACTGACGACTCCTACGAGCAGTACTTC.